This T cell receptor beta chain emerged from a study of Ad26.COV2.S vaccination and SARS-CoV-2 variants. Sequencing was performed with immunoSEQ multiplex PCR; in TCRdb, only in-frame clones are kept and a portion is missing. The sample comprises a few hundred thousand clones, 70% to 90% of which are singletons, and 3.6% rests with the top ten. Treatment: about 20 received Ad26.COV2.S at low or high dose, single or two shots; several received placebo; per-sample allocation not given. The investigators took samples on day 63 after the first vaccine or placebo injection. The CDR3 covers 16 residues. J was trimmed by 6 bases and V by 2 bases; bases with no gene match: 9. Germline V gives CDR1 SGHDN, CDR2 FVKESK.

The J gene is TRBJ2-2, the V gene TRBV14; 7 bases align to TRBD2. The specimen was peripheral blood, collected in a trial of Ad26.COV2.S vaccine versus placebo. This clonotype was sampled from a person between 18 and 59 years old who received the Ad26.COV2.S COVID-19 vaccine or a placebo. The CDR3 region is CASSQFYGLGSGELFF. The CDR3 DNA reads as TGTGCCAGCAGCCAATTTTACGGACTAGGGTCCGGGGAGCTGTTTTTT.